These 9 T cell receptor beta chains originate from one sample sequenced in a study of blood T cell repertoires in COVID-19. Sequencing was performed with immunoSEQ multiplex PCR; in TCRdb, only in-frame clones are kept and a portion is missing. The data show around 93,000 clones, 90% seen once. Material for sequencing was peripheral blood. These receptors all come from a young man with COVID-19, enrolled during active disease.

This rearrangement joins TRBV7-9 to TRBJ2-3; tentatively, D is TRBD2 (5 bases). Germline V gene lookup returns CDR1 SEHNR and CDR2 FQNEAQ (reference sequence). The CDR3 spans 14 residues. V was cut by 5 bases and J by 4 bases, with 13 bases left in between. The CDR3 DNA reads TGTGCCAGCAGCGGAGGCACCCCCCCAGATACGCAGTATTTT. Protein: CASSGGTPPDTQYF.

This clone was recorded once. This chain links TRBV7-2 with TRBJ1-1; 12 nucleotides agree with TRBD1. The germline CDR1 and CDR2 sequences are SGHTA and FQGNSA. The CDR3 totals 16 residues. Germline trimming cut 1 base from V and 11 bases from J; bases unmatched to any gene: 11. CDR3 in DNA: TGTGCCAGCAGCTTAGTCGGGACAGGGGGCCTGGTACTCGCTTTCTTT. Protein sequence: CASSLVGTGGLVLAFF.

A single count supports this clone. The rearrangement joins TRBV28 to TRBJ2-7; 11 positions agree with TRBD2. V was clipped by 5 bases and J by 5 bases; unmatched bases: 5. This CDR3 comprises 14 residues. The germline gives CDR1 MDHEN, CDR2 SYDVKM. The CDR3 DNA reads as TGTGCCAGCAGTATACTAGCGGGAGAAGACGAGCAGTACTTC. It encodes CASSILAGEDEQYF.

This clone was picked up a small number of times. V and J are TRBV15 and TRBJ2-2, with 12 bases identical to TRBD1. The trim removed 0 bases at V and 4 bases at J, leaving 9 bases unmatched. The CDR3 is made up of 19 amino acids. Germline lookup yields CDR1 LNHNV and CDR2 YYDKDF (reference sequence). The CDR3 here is CATSRDQGTGGLGTGELFF. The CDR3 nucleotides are TGTGCCACCAGCAGAGATCAGGGGACAGGGGGCCTCGGCACCGGGGAGCTGTTTTTT.

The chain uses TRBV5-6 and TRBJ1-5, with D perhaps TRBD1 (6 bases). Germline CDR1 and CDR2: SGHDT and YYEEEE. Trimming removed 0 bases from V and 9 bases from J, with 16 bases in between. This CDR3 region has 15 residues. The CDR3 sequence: CASSLGPGDDRPQHF. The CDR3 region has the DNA TGTGCCAGCAGCTTGGGTCCAGGGGATGATCGGCCCCAGCATTTT.

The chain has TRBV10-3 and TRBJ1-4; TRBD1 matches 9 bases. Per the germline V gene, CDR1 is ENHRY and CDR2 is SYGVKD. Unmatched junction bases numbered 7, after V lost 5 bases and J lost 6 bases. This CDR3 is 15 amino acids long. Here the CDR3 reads CAISPDRGNDEKLFF. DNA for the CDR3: TGTGCCATCAGTCCCGACAGGGGGAACGATGAAAAACTGTTTTTT.

CDR3 amino acids: CSVADPGQSNEKLFF. CDR3 sequence (DNA): TGCAGCGTTGCCGATCCGGGACAGAGTAATGAAAAACTGTTTTTT. The rearrangement joins TRBV29-1 to TRBJ1-4; 7 nucleotides align to TRBD1. Germline V gives CDR1 SQVTM, CDR2 ANQGSEA. This CDR3 has 15 amino acids. Germline trimming cut 4 bases from V and 4 bases from J; bases unmatched to any gene: 9.

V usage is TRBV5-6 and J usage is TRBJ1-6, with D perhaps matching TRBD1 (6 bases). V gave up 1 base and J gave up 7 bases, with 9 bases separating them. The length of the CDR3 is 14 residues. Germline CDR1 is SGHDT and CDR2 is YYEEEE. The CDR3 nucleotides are TGTGCCAGCAGCTTGTGGGACAAAAATTCACCCCTCCACTTT. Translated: CASSLWDKNSPLHF. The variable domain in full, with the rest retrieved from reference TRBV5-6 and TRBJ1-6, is DAGVTQSPTHLIKTRGQQVTLRCSPKSGHDTVSWYQQALGQGPQFIFQYYEEEERQRGNFPDRFSGHQFPNYSSELNVNALLLGDSALYLCASSLWDKNSPLHFGNGTRLTVT.

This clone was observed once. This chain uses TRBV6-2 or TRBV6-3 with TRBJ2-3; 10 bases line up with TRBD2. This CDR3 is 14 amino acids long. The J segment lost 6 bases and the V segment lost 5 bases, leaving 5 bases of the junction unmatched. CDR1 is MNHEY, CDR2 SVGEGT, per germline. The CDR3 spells CASSRRLAGDTQYF. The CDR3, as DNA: TGTGCCAGCAGTAGAAGACTAGCGGGTGATACGCAGTATTTT.